This passage covers 7 T cell receptor beta chains from one sample sequenced in a study of CD8 T cells in ankylosing spondylitis. TCRdb itself ran the 5' RACE reads through MiXCR, one entry per CDR3 protein. The sample contains more than 300,000 distinct CDR3 sequences, 11% of which appear only once. Material: blood, either unsorted or a sorted T cell fraction (not recorded which). The receptors here all came from a female donor with ankylosing spondylitis or in good health (not recorded which).

This clonotype was seen at least ten times. The gene calls are TRBV6-2 or TRBV6-3 and TRBJ2-7; a weak D match, TRBD2 (6 bases). This CDR3 contains 13 residues. Per germline, CDR1 MNHEY and CDR2 SVGEGT. Trimming pared 8 bases from V and 5 bases from J, leaving 16 bases between. The CDR3 nucleotides read TGTGCCAGCGTCAGTCGCGGGATGAACGAGCAGTACTTC. It yields the protein CASVSRGMNEQYF.

This clonotype was found many times. V usage is TRBV20-1 and J usage is TRBJ2-1; possible D gene TRBD1, 7 bases. Germline V gives CDR1 DFQATT, CDR2 SNEGSKA (reference sequence). The CDR3 extends over 17 amino acids. With 1 base removed from V and 6 bases from J, the gap between germline ends came to 22 bases. The CDR3 loop is CSARGQGVRGNLNEQFF. The CDR3 DNA reads as TGCAGTGCTAGAGGTCAGGGGGTGCGCGGGAACCTCAATGAGCAGTTCTTC.

This clonotype was seen only a few times. The genes are TRBV5-1 and TRBJ2-7, with unresolved D. The V end was cut by 3 bases, the J end by 3 bases, with 16 bases between. CDR1 SGHRS and CDR2 YFSETQ come from the germline V gene. This CDR3 is 15 amino acids long. CDR3 sequence (DNA): TGCGCCAGCAGCTCGGATGGGGTGAGAATCTACGAGCAGTACTTC. As protein: CASSSDGVRIYEQYF.

This CDR3 reads CASSLAAQDPNTEAFF. The DNA for the CDR3 is TGCGCCAGCAGCTTGGCCGCACAGGACCCGAACACTGAAGCTTTCTTT. This chain connects TRBV5-1 to TRBJ1-1; a weak D match, TRBD1 (5 bases). V was trimmed by 0 bases and J by 1 base, leaving 13 bases between them. The V gene's germline CDR1 is SGHRS and CDR2 YFSETQ. The CDR3 length is 16 residues.

This clonotype was recorded many times. The chain is built from TRBV28 and TRBJ2-3, with TRBD1 matching 8 bases. With 7 bases clipped from V and 5 bases from J, the junction kept 14 bases outside the gene matches. The germline V gene has CDR1 MDHEN and CDR2 SYDVKM. The CDR3 sequence is 16 residues long. The CDR3 coding sequence is TGTGCCAGCACCCACCCCGGCCTTACAGGGGGAGATACGCAGTATTTT. It codes for CASTHPGLTGGDTQYF. The whole variable domain, filled in from reference TRBV28 and TRBJ2-3, reads DVKVTQSSRYLVKRTGEKVFLECVQDMDHENMFWYRQDPGLGLRLIYFSYDVKMKEKGDIPEGYSVSREKKERFSLILESASTNQTSMYLCASTHPGLTGGDTQYFGPGTRLTVL.

CDR3 in amino acids: CSAGPQVGNQPQHF. The CDR3 DNA reads as TGCAGTGCGGGCCCACAGGTCGGCAATCAGCCCCAGCATTTT. The chain couples TRBV20-1 to TRBJ1-5, with D maybe TRBD1 (5 bases). This CDR3 comprises 14 residues. CDR1 is DFQATT and CDR2 is SNEGSKA in the germline V gene (reference sequence). Trimming left V 6 bases short and J 2 bases short, with 14 bases between.

Comment on this clonotype: Just one base apart from a much larger clone, this may be a read error. The chain joins TRBV5-1 to TRBJ2-7; D is unclear. V shed 1 base and J shed 4 bases, with 6 bases lying between them. The germline V gene encodes CDR1 SGHRS and CDR2 YFSETQ. This CDR3 spans 12 amino acids. The chain's CDR3 is CASSLHRYEQYF. The CDR3 DNA reads TGCGCCAGCAGCTTGCACAGATACGAGCAGTACTTC.